The T cell receptor (beta chain) described here comes from a study of blood T cells in healthy people across ages. Broader study findings: Higher naive T cell percentage went strongly together with higher TCR beta diversity. Among long-lived donors, naive CD4+ cells were more numerous and diversity higher than in aged donors. Naive and antigen-experienced cells could not be conclusively compared, given unsorted PBMCs.

The sample holds many counts of this clonotype. As yet, its antigen is unknown. The CDR3 extends over 16 amino acids. CDR1 SQVTM and CDR2 ANQGSEA come from the germline V gene. V lost 7 bases and J lost 1, with 23 bases in between. Through a sample-barcoded 5' primer and a J-beta primer mix, a second PCR was run for roughly 6 to 11 cycles. Every molecule of cDNA carried a tag from a template-switch adaptor with 12 random nucleotides. TCRdb re-called the 5' RACE reads through MiXCR, storing one row per CDR3 protein. The table records hundreds of thousands of distinct CDR3 sequences, about half of them present only once.

The sequencing sample was made of blood. This TCR derives from an older woman in good health. The J gene is TRBJ2-7, the V gene TRBV29-1, with a possible D match to TRBD2 (5 bases). This chain's CDR3 is CSASGGLASGSYEQYF. Here the CDR3 DNA reads TGCAGCGCCTCCGGCGGGCTAGCCTCGGGGTCCTACGAGCAGTACTTC.